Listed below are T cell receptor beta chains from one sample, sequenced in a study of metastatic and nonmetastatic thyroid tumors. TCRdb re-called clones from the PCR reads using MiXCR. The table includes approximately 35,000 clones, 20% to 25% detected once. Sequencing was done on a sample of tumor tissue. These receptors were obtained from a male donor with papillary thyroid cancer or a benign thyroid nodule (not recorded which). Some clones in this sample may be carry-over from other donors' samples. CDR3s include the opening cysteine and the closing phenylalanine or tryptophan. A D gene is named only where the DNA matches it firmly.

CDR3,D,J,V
CASRGLSLYEQYF,NA,TRBJ2-7,TRBV11-2
CASRRETGVDEQFF,TRBD1,TRBJ2-1,TRBV12-3/TRBV12-4
CASSIGVVNTGELFF,NA,TRBJ2-2,TRBV19
CASSFQAAWSSGNTIYF,NA,TRBJ1-3,TRBV7-8
CASSIEGYEQYF,NA,TRBJ2-7,TRBV19
CSFKSSGSHEQFF,TRBD2,TRBJ2-1,TRBV29-1
CASSVDRGDTQYF,TRBD1,TRBJ2-3,TRBV9
CASSERGSGNTEHYF,TRBD2,TRBJ2-7,TRBV9
CSALSGSRDTQYF,TRBD2,TRBJ2-3,TRBV20-1
CASIDSSNQPQHF,NA,TRBJ1-5,TRBV6-1